This TCR beta chain emerged from a study of early T cells in non-severe SARS-CoV-2 infection (dated by TCRdb to about 2021). A note on the overall study: TCR sequencing used bulk RNA from unsorted whole blood, so alpha and beta chains could not be paired. Results and caveats for the whole study, not just this receptor: VDJdb matching was skewed toward anti-spike CD8 responses and likely underestimated virus-specific expansions, missing private and CD4 specificities.

Library preparation was by 5' RACE. Sequencing was performed on a NextSeq 500. Unique molecular identifiers were attached to individual cDNA molecules in the TCR library protocol so that sequencing error and PCR bias could be corrected. Both TCR alpha and beta chains were sequenced, and tight co-correlation was observed between alpha and beta sequence abundances in each sample. The paper's data handling went like this. Decombinator V4 was used to annotate the V gene, J gene and CDR3 of the TCR sequences. Expanded TCRs were defined as changing significantly between any two time points under a Poisson model with p below 0.0001. TCR abundances were normalised to the total number of TCRs sequenced per sample and were expressed as counts per million. MAIT TCRs were defined by TRAV1-2 paired with TRAJ12, TRAJ20 or TRAJ33, and iNKT TCRs by TRAV10 paired with TRAJ18. VDJdb, accessed 1 November 2021, was searched for CMV, EBV and SARS-CoV-2 annotated TCRs, excluding TCRs annotated for multiple antigens. TCRdb reran the public reads through fastp at Q25 and MiXCR, keeping productive beta chains. Rows with a matching CDR3 protein are joined into one entry that keeps the most common DNA and genes. None of the V and J calls come from the authors' own analysis; TCRdb made them. This sample is represented by about 64,000 distinct CDR3 sequences; 20% to 25% of them were singletons. The ten largest clonotypes hold approximately 15% of the sample.

A few counts support this clonotype. This clone's antigen is unknown. Per-base quality was not reported, and no clone a single base away is much larger than it. Set within a cohort of healthcare workers in London, UK, this nested case-control study involved weekly PCR testing of nasopharyngeal swabs along with blood sampling. Healthcare workers were enrolled in the week of the UK lockdown, from 23 to 31 March 2020, and were followed every week for up to 16 weeks. CDR1 SNHLY and CDR2 FYNNEI were looked up in the germline V gene. Germline trimming amounts to 8 bases on V and 2 bases on J, with 3 as the count of junction bases outside the gene matches. Measured from the cysteine to the phenylalanine, the CDR3 is 13 residues long. Only the CDR3 portion is preserved as DNA: 39 bases, with reading frame beginning at the first base.

The rearranged chain carries TRBV2 and TRBJ2-3; 8 junctional bases match TRBD2. Material: whole blood, obtained at baseline. The clonotype comes from an adult who was a healthcare worker with PCR-confirmed SARS-CoV-2 infection or an uninfected control (not recorded which). For the CDR3, the sequence is CASRRGVTDTQYF. In nucleotides, the sequence is TGTGCCAGCCGGCGGGGGGTCACAGATACGCAGTATTTT.